These 8 T cell receptor beta chains came from one sample sequenced in a study of T-cell reconstitution after alpha-beta-depleted transplantation in children. Study-wide points: Several hundred expanded graft clones reportedly were the source of alpha-beta T cells about two months after transplant.

A library of TCRbeta sequences, prepared with unique molecular identifiers, was generated. TCRdb processed the PCR reads anew with MiXCR; each CDR3 protein has one entry. The table lists approximately 31,000 distinct CDR3 sequences, about 6% of them singletons. No antigen is known for these receptors. The source was peripheral blood, collected 60 days after TCRalphabeta/CD19-depleted stem cell transplant. These receptors all come from a child under two years old who had a stem cell transplant for acute myeloid leukemia, so the T cells may come from the graft donor.

V usage is TRBV7-2 and J usage is TRBJ2-4, with D tentatively TRBD1 (5 bases). Trimming cost V 4 bases and J 7 bases, with 14 bases left between them. Per germline, CDR1 SGHTA and CDR2 FQGNSA. The CDR3 runs 14 residues. Written as DNA, the CDR3 is TGTGCCAGCAGCTACCGAACAGGACGGAACATTCAGTACTTC. It yields the protein CASSYRTGRNIQYF.

In its sample, this clonotype was seen many times. The V and J genes are TRBV25-1 and TRBJ1-6; no clear D. CDR3 size: 13 residues. V lost 4 bases and J 6 bases, leaving 7 bases between the germline ends. Looked up from germline, CDR1 is MGHDK and CDR2 is SYGVNS. The CDR3 is CASSATSNSPLHF. The CDR3 nucleotides are TGTGCCAGCAGTGCCACCTCTAATTCACCCCTCCACTTT. The variable domain in full, completed from reference TRBV25-1 and TRBJ1-6, reads EADIYQTPRYLVIGTGKKITLECSQTMGHDKMYWYQQDPGMELHLIHYSYGVNSTEKGDLSSESTVSRIRTEHFPLTLESARPSHTSQYLCASSATSNSPLHFGNGTRLTVT.

This clonotype was seen a handful of times. As DNA, the CDR3 is TGTGCCAGCAGCGCAACCCGTTGGGCGGAAGCAACTAATGAAAAACTGTTTTTT. Translation gives CASSATRWAEATNEKLFF. The chain recombines TRBV11-1 with TRBJ1-4; the D is unclear. The germline CDR1 and CDR2 sequences are SGHAT and FQDESV (reference sequence). The CDR3 is made up of 18 amino acids. V was clipped by 5 bases and J by 0 bases, with 19 bases between them.

This clonotype was seen repeatedly, ten times or more. This chain joins TRBV5-1 and TRBJ1-1; D might be TRBD1 (6 bases). From germline, CDR1 is SGHRS and CDR2 YFSETQ. This CDR3 spans 11 amino acids. The V and J ends lost 5 bases and 6 bases respectively, with 8 bases between them. For the CDR3, the DNA is TGCGCCAGCAGACAGGGACCTGAAGCTTTCTTT. It codes for CASRQGPEAFF. Together with reference TRBV5-1 and TRBJ1-1, the CDR3 gives the full variable domain: KAGVTQTPRYLIKTRGQQVTLSCSPISGHRSVSWYQQTPGQGLQFLFEYFSETQRNKGNFPGRFSGRQFSNSRSEMNVSTLELGDSALYLCASRQGPEAFFGQGTRLTVV.

This clonotype appeared many times. The V call is TRBV28, the J call TRBJ1-5; D possibly corresponds to TRBD1 (5 bases). CDR1 and CDR2 (germline): MDHEN, SYDVKM. The CDR3 is made up of 15 amino acids. V was shortened by 7 bases and J by 2 bases, with 15 bases between the two germline ends. The CDR3 DNA reads TGTGCCAGCAACCTAATCGGGGCGGGCAATCAGCCCCAGCATTTT. Protein: CASNLIGAGNQPQHF.

This clonotype was detected many times. This chain uses TRBV9 with TRBJ2-3, with a weak D call TRBD1 (6 bases). This CDR3 contains 14 residues. Germline loops: CDR1 SGDLS, CDR2 YYNGEE. Trimming removed 4 bases at V and 2 bases at J, with 11 bases between. CDR3 region: CASSSWDNTDTQYF. The DNA of the CDR3 is TGTGCCAGCAGCTCCTGGGACAACACAGATACGCAGTATTTT.

This clonotype showed up many times. The chain recombines TRBV29-1 with TRBJ2-7, with a tentative D call TRBD2 (6 bases). The CDR3 sequence is 15 residues long. Germline-derived CDR1 and CDR2 are SQVTM and ANQGSEA. The V end was cut by 0 bases, the J end by 2 bases, with 14 bases between. CDR3 region: CSVEDVGTGAYEQYF. The CDR3 bases are TGCAGCGTTGAAGATGTGGGGACTGGAGCCTACGAGCAGTACTTC.

This clonotype was found many times. The J gene is TRBJ2-5, the V gene TRBV6-5, with a tentative D call TRBD1 (6 bases). In germline, CDR1 is MNHEY, CDR2 SVGAGI. V gave up 0 bases and J gave up 5 bases, with 10 bases separating them. This CDR3 contains 14 residues. CDR3 coding DNA: TGTGCCAGCAGTTACTCCGGAAGGGGGGAGACCCAGTACTTC. Translating it yields CASSYSGRGETQYF.